This TCR beta chain was sequenced for a study of immune reconstitution after stem cell transplant in scleroderma (dated by TCRdb to 2016 to 2017). Taking its sample share into account, this clonotype is medium-sized (0.01 to 0.1%). There is no known antigen for this receptor. It has no much larger one-base neighbor in the sample; base qualities were not kept. The library was generated by RT-PCR. TCRdb records Illumina MiSeq as the sequencer. TCRdb trimmed the raw reads at Q25, called clones with MiXCR and kept productive beta chains. Rows are unified per CDR3 protein, each entry keeping the most common DNA and genes. The sample table records about 3,600 distinct CDR3 sequences; about 6.6% of these occur just once. Clones ranked in the top ten supply 15% of the sample. V lost 8 bases and J lost 2 bases; the stretch between them is 16 bases long. The germline V gene (reference sequence) gives CDR1 as DFQATT and CDR2 as SNEGSKA. The CDR3 measures 15 amino acids from cysteine to phenylalanine. Only the CDR3 part of the read is kept: 45 bases, read in frame from the first base.

Sampling was done before or after autologous hematopoietic stem cell transplantation (not recorded which). This TCR was sampled from a female donor with systemic sclerosis. Donor details come from another sample of the same person, matched by shared clones. This chain is built from TRBV20-1 and TRBJ1-6; possibly the D gene is TRBD1, per 6 matching bases. The CDR3 loop reads CSSRRRGAYNSPLHF. The DNA sequence reads TGCAGTAGTCGCCGAAGGGGGGCCTATAATTCACCCCTCCACTTT.